What follows are 4 T cell receptor beta chains derived from one specimen sequenced in a study of spatial heterogeneity in lung cancer. Specified time point: sample taken at primary tumor resection. The sequenced material consisted of unsorted whole RNA from tumor, nontumor lung or frozen PBMC. Using its own MiXCR run on the 5' RACE reads, TCRdb lists one record per CDR3 protein. The sample records roughly 60,000 distinct CDR3 sequences, around 8.4% being singletons. Sequenced here: PBMCs, sampled at surgery. The source is a female donor with early-stage non-small cell lung cancer.

This clonotype came up a few times. The chain couples TRBV20-1 to TRBJ1-1, with a weak D call TRBD1 (5 bases). Germline lookup yields CDR1 DFQATT and CDR2 SNEGSKA (reference sequence). Trimming cost V 4 bases and J 0 bases, with 15 bases left between them. The CDR3 has 15 residues. DNA of the CDR3: TGCAGTGCTACTAGCCCCGTGGGGGTGAACACTGAAGCTTTCTTT. It specifies CSATSPVGVNTEAFF.

J is TRBJ1-4 and V is TRBV6-5; TRBD1 aligns across 9 bases. In germline, CDR1 is MNHEY, CDR2 SVGAGI. V trimming: 6 bases; J trimming: 6 bases; junction bases outside the gene matches: 8. The CDR3 runs 15 residues. The CDR3 coding sequence is TGTGCCAGCAGCTCCCGGACAGGGGAATATGAAAAACTGTTTTTT. Translated: CASSSRTGEYEKLFF.

This clonotype appeared many times. The chain is built from TRBV2 and TRBJ2-2; 7 nucleotides match TRBD2. The germline gives CDR1 SNHLY, CDR2 FYNNEI. The CDR3 consists of 14 residues. With V trimmed by 6 bases and J by 6 bases, 7 bases remained unmatched. CDR3 amino acids: CASSTSDKSGELFF. CDR3 in DNA: TGTGCCAGCAGCACTAGCGATAAGTCCGGGGAGCTGTTTTTT. The full variable domain, completed using reference TRBV2 and TRBJ2-2, is EPEVTQTPSHQVTQMGQEVILRCVPISNHLYFYWYRQILGQKVEFLVSFYNNEISEKSEIFDDQFSVERPDGSNFTLKIRSTKLEDSAMYFCASSTSDKSGELFFGEGSRLTVL.

This sequence joins TRBV5-8 and TRBJ2-7, with D tentatively TRBD1 or TRBD2 (6 bases each). This CDR3 has 15 amino acids. Germline V CDR1 and CDR2: SGHTS, YDEGEE. V lost 1 base and J lost 0, with 11 bases in between. The CDR3, as DNA: TGTGCCAGCAGCTTGTCTCCGGGGGCCTCCTACGAGCAGTACTTC. Amino acids: CASSLSPGASYEQYF.